This TCR beta chain was recovered during a study of blood T cell repertoires in COVID-19 (dated by TCRdb to the early 2020s). Turning to the overall study: Collaborator samples came from the United States, Italy and Spain and covered acute and convalescent phases of COVID-19. The material from the prospective study consisted of cDNA or gDNA derived from T cells, B-cell-depleted T cells, or PBMCs. Subjects who had been exposed to COVID-19, were actively infected with it, or had recovered from it provided the deeply sampled blood TCRbeta repertoires that made up the dataset. The repertoires were released in a freely available public database intended as a resource for research on the immune response to SARS-CoV-2. The samples were drawn from the first 160 participants of the ongoing ImmuneRACE study and from some 1,300 subjects provided by 6 global collaborators. A de-identified subject ID, COVID-19 status, age in years and sex were almost always included in the sample metadata. HLA class I and class II types, where available, came from metadata supplied by the sample provider rather than from assay-based typing.

The paper as a whole reports these results and caveats: The quantity of clinical and demographic metadata differed by source and by participant and was supplied without curation.

A note on this clone: The antigen it binds to is not known. One base away there is no much larger clone; base qualities are not given.

Collaborating institutions collected whole blood in K2EDTA tubes following their own protocols. For TCRbeta analysis, collaborators shipped samples as frozen whole blood, isolated PBMCs, or DNA extracted from either of those sample types. TCRbeta CDR3 regions were amplified from genomic DNA by means of the immunoSEQ Assay, a bias-controlled multiplex PCR. As for the original processing: Within the assay, amplification of reference gene primers was used to estimate how many nucleated cells each sample contained. To quantify the absolute abundance of each unique TCRbeta CDR3 rearrangement, sequence reads were collapsed and filtered. For each sample, productive Simpson clonality was calculated by taking the square root of Simpson's diversity index across productive rearrangements. Sourced from immuneACCESS, this table was stored by TCRdb with only in-frame sequences that have V and J called. A share of the clones is absent; for the studies checked, an unresolved V gene accounts for under half, and the remainder has no known explanation. V and J calls and clone size are those listed in that table; D and trimming were worked out from the DNA. A total of about 200,000 clones appear in this sample, 65% to 85% of them only once. Of the sample, roughly 13% falls within the top ten clones.

CDR1 and CDR2 (MNHEY, SMNVEV) derive from the germline V gene (reference sequence). There are 17 amino acids in the CDR3, from cysteine to phenylalanine inclusive. CDR3 DNA is the only sequence kept; it has 51 bases, read in frame from the first base. V loses 2 bases, J loses 4 bases, and the germline ends lie 20 bases apart. This chain is built from TRBV27 and TRBJ1-2, and the D gene may be TRBD1, 6 bases matching. This clonotype was sampled from a human donor in a cohort sampled during active COVID-19. Input material: peripheral blood. The DNA sequence is as follows: TGTGCCAGCAGTTTAGCCCCACAACAGACAGGTTCCTATGGCTACACCTTC. Its protein is CASSLAPQQTGSYGYTF.